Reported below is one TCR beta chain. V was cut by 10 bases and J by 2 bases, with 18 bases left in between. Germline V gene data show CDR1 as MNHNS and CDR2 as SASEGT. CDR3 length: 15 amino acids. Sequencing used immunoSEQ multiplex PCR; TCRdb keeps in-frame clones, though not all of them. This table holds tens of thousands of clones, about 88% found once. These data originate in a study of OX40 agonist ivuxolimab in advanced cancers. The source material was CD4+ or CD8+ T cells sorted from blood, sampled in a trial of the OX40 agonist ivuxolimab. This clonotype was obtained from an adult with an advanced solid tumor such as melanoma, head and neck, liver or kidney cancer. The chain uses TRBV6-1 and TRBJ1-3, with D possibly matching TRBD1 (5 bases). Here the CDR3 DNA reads TGTGCCACCACCGGGGCGCGGGAAGCTGGAAACACCATATATTTT. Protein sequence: CATTGAREAGNTIYF.